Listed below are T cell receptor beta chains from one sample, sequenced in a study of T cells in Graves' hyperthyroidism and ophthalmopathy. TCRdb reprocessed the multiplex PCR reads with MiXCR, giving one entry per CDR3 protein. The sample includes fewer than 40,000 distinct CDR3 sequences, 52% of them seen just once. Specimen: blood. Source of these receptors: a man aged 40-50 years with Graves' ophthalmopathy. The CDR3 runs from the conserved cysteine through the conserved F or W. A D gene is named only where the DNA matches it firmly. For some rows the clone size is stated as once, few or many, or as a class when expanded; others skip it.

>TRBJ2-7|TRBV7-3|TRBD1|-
CASSGTGAEQYF
TGTGCCAGCAGCGGGACAGGGGCCGAGCAGTACTTC
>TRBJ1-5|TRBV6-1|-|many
CASSVGHGGQPQHF
TGTGCCAGCAGTGTGGGGCACGGAGGTCAGCCCCAGCATTTT
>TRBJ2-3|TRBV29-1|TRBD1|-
CSVEWAEDRETDTQYF
TGCAGCGTTGAGTGGGCCGAGGACAGGGAAACAGATACGCAGTATTTT
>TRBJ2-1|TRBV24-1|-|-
CATSEAEGAIEQSF
TGTGCCACCAGTGAAGCGGAGGGGGCTATCGAGCAGTCCTTC
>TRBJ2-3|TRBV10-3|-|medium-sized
CAISESVDTQYF
TGTGCCATCAGTGAGTCGGTAGATACGCAGTATTTT
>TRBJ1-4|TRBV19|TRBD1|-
CASSPGTGYEKLFF
TGTGCCAGTAGTCCCGGGACAGGGTATGAAAAACTGTTTTTT
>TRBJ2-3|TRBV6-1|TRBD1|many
CASSEYDRGRTDTQYF
TGTGCCAGCAGTGAATACGACAGGGGGCGTACAGATACGCAGTATTTT
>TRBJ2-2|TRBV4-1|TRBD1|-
CASSQYQGASNTGELFF
TGCGCCAGCAGCCAATACCAGGGGGCGTCGAACACCGGGGAGCTGTTTTTT
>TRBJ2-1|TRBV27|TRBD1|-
CASSSRRGLSSYNEQFF
TGTGCCAGCAGTTCCCGAAGGGGGCTAAGCTCCTACAATGAGCAGTTCTTC
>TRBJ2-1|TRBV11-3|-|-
CASSPSVRATYNEQFF
TGTGCCAGCAGTCCCTCGGTGCGGGCAACCTACAATGAGCAGTTCTTC
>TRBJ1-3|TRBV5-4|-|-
CASSRGGNTIYF
TGTGCCAGCAGCAGGGGGGGGAACACCATATATTTT
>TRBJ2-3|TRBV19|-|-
CASSIAADTQYF
TGCGCCAGTAGTATAGCGGCAGATACGCAGTATTTT
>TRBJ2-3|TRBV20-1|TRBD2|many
CSPNPFGGAADTQYF
TGCAGTCCGAACCCCTTCGGGGGGGCGGCAGATACGCAGTATTTT
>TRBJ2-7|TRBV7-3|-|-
CASSLSGRGYEQYF
TGTGCCAGCAGCTTAAGCGGGCGCGGGTACGAGCAGTACTTC
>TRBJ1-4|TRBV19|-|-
CASSPVGTGFGGEKLFF
TGTGCCAGTAGTCCAGTGGGCACGGGATTCGGCGGTGAAAAACTGTTTTTT
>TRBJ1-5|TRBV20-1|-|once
CSASPRAQHF
TGCAGTGCTAGCCCCCGGGCCCAGCATTTT
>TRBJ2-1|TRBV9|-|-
CASSVGSSSYNEQFF
TGTGCCAGCAGCGTCGGCAGTAGCTCCTACAATGAGCAGTTCTTC
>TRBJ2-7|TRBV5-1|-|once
CASSPDGSLAREHYF
TGCGCCAGCAGCCCGGACGGGAGCCTTGCTCGGGAGCACTACTTC
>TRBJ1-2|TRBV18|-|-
CASSAPPPSLRKGYTF
TGTGCCAGCTCCGCCCCTCCTCCTTCGCTTCGCAAGGGCTACACCTTC